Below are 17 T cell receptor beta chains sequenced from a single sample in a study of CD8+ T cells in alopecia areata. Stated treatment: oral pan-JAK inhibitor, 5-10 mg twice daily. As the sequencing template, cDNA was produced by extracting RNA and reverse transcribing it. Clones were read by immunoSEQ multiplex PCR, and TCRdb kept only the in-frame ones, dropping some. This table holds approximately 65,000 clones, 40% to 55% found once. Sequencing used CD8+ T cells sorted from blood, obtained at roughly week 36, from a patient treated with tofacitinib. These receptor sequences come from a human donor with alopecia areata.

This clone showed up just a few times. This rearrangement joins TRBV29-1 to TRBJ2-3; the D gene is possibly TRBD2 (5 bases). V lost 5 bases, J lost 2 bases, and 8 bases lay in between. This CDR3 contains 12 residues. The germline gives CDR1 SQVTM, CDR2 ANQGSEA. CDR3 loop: CSVYGNTDTQYF. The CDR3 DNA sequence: TGCAGCGTTTACGGGAACACAGATACGCAGTATTTT.

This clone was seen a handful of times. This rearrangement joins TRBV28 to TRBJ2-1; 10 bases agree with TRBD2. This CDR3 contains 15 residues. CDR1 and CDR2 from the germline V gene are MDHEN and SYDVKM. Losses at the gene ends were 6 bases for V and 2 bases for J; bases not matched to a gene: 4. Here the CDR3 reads CASSYLAGAYNEQFF. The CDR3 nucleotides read TGTGCCAGCAGCTACCTAGCGGGAGCCTACAATGAGCAGTTCTTC.

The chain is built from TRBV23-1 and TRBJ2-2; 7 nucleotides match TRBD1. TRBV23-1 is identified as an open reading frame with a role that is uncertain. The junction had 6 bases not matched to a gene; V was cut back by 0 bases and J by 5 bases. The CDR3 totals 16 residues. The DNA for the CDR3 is TGCGCCAGCAGTCAATCCCCGGGACAGTGGACCGGGGAGCTGTTTTTT. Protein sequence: CASSQSPGQWTGELFF.

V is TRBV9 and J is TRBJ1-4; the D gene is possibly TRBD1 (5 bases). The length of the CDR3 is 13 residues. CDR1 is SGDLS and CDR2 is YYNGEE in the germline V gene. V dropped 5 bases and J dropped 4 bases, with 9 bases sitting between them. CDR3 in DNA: TGTGCCAGCAGAGGGACCCGTAATGAAAAACTGTTTTTT. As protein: CASRGTRNEKLFF.

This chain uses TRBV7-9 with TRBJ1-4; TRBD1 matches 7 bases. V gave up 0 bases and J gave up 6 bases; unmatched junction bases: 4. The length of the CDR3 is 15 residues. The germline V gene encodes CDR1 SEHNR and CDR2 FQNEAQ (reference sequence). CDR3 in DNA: TGTGCCAGCAGCTTAGCTGACAGGGAAGATGAAAAACTGTTTTTT. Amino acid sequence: CASSLADREDEKLFF.

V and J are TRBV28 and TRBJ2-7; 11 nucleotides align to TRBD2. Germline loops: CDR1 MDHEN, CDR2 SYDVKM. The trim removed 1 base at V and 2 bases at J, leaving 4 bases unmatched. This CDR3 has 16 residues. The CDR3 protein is CASSLSGLAATYEQYF. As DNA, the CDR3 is TGTGCCAGCAGTTTATCGGGACTAGCGGCCACCTACGAGCAGTACTTC.

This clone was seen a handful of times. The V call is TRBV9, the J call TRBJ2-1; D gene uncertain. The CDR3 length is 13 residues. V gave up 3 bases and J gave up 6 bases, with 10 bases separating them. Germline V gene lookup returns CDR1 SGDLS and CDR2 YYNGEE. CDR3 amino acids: CASSEDRSNEQFF. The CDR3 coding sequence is TGTGCCAGCAGCGAGGACCGGAGCAATGAGCAGTTCTTC.

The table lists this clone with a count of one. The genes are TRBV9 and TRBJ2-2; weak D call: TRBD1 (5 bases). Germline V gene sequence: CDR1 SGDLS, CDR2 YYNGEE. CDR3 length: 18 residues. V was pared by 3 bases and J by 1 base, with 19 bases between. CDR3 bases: TGTGCCAGCAGCGAGGACGTACGCGGACATATGAACACCGGGGAGCTGTTTTTT. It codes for CASSEDVRGHMNTGELFF.

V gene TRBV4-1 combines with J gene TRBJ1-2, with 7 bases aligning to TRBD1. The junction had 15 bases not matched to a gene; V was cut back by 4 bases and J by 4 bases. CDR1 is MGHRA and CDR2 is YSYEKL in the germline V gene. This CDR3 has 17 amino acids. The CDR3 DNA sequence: TGCGCCAGCAGCCCCGGGAGCCGGGAGGGGGCGAGCTATGGCTACACCTTC. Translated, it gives CASSPGSREGASYGYTF.

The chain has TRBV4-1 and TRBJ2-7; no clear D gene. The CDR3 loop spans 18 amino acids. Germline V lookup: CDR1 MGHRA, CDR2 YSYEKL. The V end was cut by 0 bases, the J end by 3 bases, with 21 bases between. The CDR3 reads CASSQERALANSFYEQYF. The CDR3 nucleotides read TGCGCCAGCAGCCAAGAACGGGCATTGGCGAACTCATTCTACGAGCAGTACTTC.

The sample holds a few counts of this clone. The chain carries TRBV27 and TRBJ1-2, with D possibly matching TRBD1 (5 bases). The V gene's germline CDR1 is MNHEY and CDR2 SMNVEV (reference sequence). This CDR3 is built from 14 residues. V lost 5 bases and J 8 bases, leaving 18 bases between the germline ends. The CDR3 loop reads CASSTIGGNGGYTF. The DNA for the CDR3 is TGTGCCAGCAGTACGATCGGGGGGAACGGAGGCTACACCTTC.

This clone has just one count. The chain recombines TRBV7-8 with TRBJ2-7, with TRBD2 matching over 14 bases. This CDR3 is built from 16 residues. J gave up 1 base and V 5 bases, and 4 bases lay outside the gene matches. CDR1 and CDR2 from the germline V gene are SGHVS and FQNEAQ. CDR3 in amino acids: CASSPGTSGRSYEQYF. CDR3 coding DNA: TGTGCCAGCAGCCCAGGGACTAGCGGGAGATCCTACGAGCAGTACTTC.

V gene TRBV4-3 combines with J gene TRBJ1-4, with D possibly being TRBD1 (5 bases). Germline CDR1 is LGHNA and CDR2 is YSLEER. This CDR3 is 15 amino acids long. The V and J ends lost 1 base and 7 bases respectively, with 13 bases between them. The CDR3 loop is CASSQGGRGSEKLFF. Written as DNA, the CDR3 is TGCGCCAGCAGCCAAGGAGGCCGGGGGAGTGAAAAACTGTTTTTT.

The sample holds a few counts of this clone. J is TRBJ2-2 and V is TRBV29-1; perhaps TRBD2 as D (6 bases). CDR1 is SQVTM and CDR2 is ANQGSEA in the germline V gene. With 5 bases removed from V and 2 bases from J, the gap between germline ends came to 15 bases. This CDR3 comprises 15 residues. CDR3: CSVIIAESNTGELFF. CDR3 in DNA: TGCAGCGTTATAATAGCGGAGAGTAACACCGGGGAGCTGTTTTTT.

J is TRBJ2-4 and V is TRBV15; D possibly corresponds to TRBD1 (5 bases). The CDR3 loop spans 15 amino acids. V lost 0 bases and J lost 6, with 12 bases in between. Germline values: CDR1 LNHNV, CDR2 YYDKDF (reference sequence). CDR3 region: CATSREGARTNIQYF. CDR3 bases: TGTGCCACCAGCAGAGAAGGGGCGCGGACAAACATTCAGTACTTC.

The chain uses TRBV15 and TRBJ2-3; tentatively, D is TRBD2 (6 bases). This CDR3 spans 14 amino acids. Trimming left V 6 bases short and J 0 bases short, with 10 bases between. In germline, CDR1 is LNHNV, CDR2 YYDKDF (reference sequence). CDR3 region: CATSGGSSTDTQYF. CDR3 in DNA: TGTGCCACCAGTGGAGGGTCGAGCACAGATACGCAGTATTTT.

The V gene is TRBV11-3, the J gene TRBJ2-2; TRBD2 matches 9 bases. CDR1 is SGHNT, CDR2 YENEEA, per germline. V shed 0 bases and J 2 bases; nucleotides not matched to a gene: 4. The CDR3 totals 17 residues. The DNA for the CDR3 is TGTGCCAGCAGCTTAGACCTAGCGGGACTAAACACCGGGGAGCTGTTTTTT. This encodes CASSLDLAGLNTGELFF.